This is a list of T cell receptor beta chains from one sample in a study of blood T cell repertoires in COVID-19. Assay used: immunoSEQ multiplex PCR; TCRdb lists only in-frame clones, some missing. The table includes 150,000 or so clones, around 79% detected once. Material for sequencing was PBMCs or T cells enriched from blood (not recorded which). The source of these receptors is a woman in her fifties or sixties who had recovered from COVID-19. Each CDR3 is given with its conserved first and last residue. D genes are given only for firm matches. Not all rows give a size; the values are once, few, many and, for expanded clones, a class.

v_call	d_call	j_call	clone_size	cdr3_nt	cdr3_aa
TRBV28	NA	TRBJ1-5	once	TGTGCCAGCAGTTATCAAGGGGCGGGGCAGCCCCAGCATTTT	CASSYQGAGQPQHF
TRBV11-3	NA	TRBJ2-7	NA	TGTGCCAGCAGCTTAATCCACTACGAGCAGTACTTC	CASSLIHYEQYF
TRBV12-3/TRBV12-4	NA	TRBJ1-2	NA	TGTGCCAGCAGCACGGACAGCTATGGCTACACCTTC	CASSTDSYGYTF
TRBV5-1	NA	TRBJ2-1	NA	TGCGCCAGCAGCTTGAGGAGCCCCGATGTGGAGCAGTTCTTC	CASSLRSPDVEQFF
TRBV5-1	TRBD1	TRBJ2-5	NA	TGCGCCAGCATTTCCGGACAGGGCCGAGAGACCCAGTACTTC	CASISGQGRETQYF
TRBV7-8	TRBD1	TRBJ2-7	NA	TGTGCCAGCAGCCCCAGGACGAACAGGGGTGATCGCTACGAGCAGTACTTC	CASSPRTNRGDRYEQYF
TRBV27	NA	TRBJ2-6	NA	TGTGCCAGCAGTTTGTCTGTAGCTGGGGCCAACGTCCTGACTTTC	CASSLSVAGANVLTF
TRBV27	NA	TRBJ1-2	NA	TGTGCCAGCAGTCCAGGAGGGGTCCTGGCCATGGGTGGCTACACCTTC	CASSPGGVLAMGGYTF
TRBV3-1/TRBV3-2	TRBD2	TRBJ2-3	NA	TGTGCCAGCAGCCAAGAAGCGGGTAGCGGGGGAGGGGTTGGAACGCAGTATTTT	CASSQEAGSGGGVGTQYF
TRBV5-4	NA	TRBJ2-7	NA	TGTGCCAGCAGCTTGACAGGGCGGTACGAGCAGTACTTC	CASSLTGRYEQYF
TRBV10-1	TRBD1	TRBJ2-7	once	TGCGCCAGCAGTGACCCCGGGACAGGGTCCTACGAGCAGTACTTC	CASSDPGTGSYEQYF
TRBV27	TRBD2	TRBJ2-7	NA	TGTGCCAGCAGTCCAGGAAGCGGGAACGACGAGCAGTACTTC	CASSPGSGNDEQYF
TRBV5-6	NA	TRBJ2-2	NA	TGTGCCAGCAGCTTGGGCCTAACGAACACCGGGGAGCTGTTTTTT	CASSLGLTNTGELFF
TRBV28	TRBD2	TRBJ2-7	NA	TGTGCCAGCAATAAACCTGCCGGGACTAGCACCTACGAGCAGTACTTC	CASNKPAGTSTYEQYF
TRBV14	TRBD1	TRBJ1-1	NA	TGTGCCAGCAGCGGGAGGACAGGGCGAAACTACGAAGCTTTCTTT	CASSGRTGRNYEAFF